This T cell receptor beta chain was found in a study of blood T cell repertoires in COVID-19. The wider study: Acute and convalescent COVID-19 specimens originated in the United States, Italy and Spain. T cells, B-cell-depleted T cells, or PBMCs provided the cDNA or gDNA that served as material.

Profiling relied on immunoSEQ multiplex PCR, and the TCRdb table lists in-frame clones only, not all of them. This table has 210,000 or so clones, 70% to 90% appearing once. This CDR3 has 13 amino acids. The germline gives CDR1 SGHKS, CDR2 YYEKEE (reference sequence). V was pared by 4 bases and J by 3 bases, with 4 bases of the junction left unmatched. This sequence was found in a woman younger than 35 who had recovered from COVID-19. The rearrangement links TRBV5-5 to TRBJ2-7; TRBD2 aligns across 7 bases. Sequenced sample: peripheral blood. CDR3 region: CASSTGTNYEQYF. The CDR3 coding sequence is TGTGCCAGCAGCACCGGGACTAACTACGAGCAGTACTTC. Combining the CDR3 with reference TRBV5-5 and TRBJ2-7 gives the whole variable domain DAGVTQSPTHLIKTRGQQVTLRCSPISGHKSVSWYQQVLGQGPQFIFQYYEKEERGRGNFPDRFSARQFPNYSSELNVNALLLGDSALYLCASSTGTNYEQYFGPGTRLTVT.